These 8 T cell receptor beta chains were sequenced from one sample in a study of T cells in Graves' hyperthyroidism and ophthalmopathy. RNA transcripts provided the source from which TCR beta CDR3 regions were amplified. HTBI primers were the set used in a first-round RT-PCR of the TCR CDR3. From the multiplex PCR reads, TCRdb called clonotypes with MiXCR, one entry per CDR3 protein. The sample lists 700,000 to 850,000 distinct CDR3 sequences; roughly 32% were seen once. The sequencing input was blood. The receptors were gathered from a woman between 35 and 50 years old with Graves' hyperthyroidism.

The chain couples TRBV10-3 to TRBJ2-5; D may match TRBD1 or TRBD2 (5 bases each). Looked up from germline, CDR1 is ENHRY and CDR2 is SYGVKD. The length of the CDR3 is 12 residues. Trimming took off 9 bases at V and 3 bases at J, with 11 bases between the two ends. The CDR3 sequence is CAMGETKETQYF. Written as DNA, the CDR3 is TGTGCCATGGGGGAAACCAAAGAGACCCAGTACTTC.

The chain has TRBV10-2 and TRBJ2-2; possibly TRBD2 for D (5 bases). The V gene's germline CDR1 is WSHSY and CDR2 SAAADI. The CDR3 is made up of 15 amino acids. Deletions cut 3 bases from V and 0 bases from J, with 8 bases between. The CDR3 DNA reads TGCGCCAGCAGTGATCGGGGTGCGAACACCGGGGAGCTGTTTTTT. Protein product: CASSDRGANTGELFF.

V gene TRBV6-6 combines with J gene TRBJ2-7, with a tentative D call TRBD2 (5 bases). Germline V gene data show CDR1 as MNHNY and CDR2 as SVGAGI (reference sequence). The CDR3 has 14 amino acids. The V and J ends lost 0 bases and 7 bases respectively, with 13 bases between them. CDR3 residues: CASSYSTGREEQYF. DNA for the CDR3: TGTGCCAGCAGTTACTCGACGGGTAGGGAGGAGCAGTACTTC.

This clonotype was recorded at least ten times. CDR3 nucleotides: TGCAGCGTTGCCCCACAGGGTGTGGACGGGGAGCTGTTTTTT. This translates into CSVAPQGVDGELFF. The V gene is TRBV29-1, the J gene TRBJ2-2; the D gene is possibly TRBD1 (6 bases). Germline CDR1 and CDR2: SQVTM and ANQGSEA. Trimming shortened V by 4 bases and J by 7 bases, and 16 bases separated the two germline ends. The CDR3 is 14 residues long.

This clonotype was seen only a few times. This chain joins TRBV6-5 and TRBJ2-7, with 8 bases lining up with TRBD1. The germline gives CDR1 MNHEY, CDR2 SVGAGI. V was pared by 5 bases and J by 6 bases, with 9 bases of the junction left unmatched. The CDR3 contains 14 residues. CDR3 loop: CASSPVQGVLEQYF. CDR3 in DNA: TGTGCCAGCAGTCCGGTACAGGGGGTACTCGAGCAGTACTTC.

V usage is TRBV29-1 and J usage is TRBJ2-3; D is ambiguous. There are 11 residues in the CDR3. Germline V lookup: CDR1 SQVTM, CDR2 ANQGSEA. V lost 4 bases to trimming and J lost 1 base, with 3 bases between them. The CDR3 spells CSVGGTDTQYF. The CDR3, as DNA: TGCAGCGTTGGGGGCACAGATACGCAGTATTTT.

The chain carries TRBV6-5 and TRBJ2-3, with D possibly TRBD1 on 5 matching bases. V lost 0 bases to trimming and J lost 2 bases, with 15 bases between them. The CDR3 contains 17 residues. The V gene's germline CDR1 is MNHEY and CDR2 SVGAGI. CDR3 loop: CASSYSTGATNTDTQYF. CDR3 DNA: TGTGCCAGCAGTTACTCCACAGGAGCTACTAACACAGATACGCAGTATTTT.

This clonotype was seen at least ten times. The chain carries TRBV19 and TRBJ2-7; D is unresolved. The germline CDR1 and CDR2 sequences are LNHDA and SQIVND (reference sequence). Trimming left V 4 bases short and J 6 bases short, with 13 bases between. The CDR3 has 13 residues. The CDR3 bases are TGTGCCAGTAGTAGCGTCAGTTCTACCGAGCAGTACTTC. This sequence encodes CASSSVSSTEQYF.